Shown below are 9 T cell receptor beta chains from a single sample sequenced in a study of cytomegalovirus exposure and HLA in healthy donors. Both 60 Vbeta primers and 13 Jbeta primers went into the PCR. Clones were read by immunoSEQ multiplex PCR, and TCRdb kept only the in-frame ones, dropping some. The sample lists under 150,000 clones; around 80% were seen once. Sequenced sample: PBMCs. These receptors all come from a middle-aged woman in good health and CMV-seronegative.

This clone showed up just a few times. The chain recombines TRBV7-9 with TRBJ1-1; a weak D match, TRBD1 (6 bases). CDR1 is SEHNR and CDR2 is FQNEAQ in the germline V gene (reference sequence). The CDR3 is 14 residues long. V lost 2 bases to trimming and J lost 1 base, with 8 bases between them. This chain's CDR3 is CASSLPTGNTEAFF. In DNA form, the CDR3 reads TGTGCCAGCAGCTTACCGACAGGGAACACTGAAGCTTTCTTT.

The chain has TRBV9 and TRBJ2-5; D gene ambiguous. Germline CDR1 reads SGDLS; CDR2 reads YYNGEE. This CDR3 has 14 amino acids. Trimming shortened V by 2 bases and J by 2 bases, and 10 bases separated the two germline ends. The CDR3 sequence: CASSVNPVQETQYF. The DNA for the CDR3 is TGTGCCAGCAGCGTCAACCCAGTGCAAGAGACCCAGTACTTC.

This clone has only a few counts. The chain recombines TRBV6-1 with TRBJ2-3, with D possibly being TRBD1 (5 bases). CDR1 and CDR2 (germline): MNHNS, SASEGT. The CDR3 contains 13 residues. The V end lost 6 bases, the J end lost 4 bases, and 11 bases lay between the germline ends. CDR3 sequence: CASRFQGADTQYF. The CDR3 DNA reads TGTGCCAGCAGATTTCAAGGGGCAGATACGCAGTATTTT.

The V and J genes are TRBV19 and TRBJ1-4; no definite D call. Trimming cost V 7 bases and J 1 base, with 10 bases left between them. Germline-derived CDR1 and CDR2 are LNHDA and SQIVND (reference sequence). CDR3 length: 14 amino acids. The CDR3 DNA reads as TGTGCCAGTACCACGGGGATAACTAATGAAAAACTGTTTTTT. Translation: CASTTGITNEKLFF.

This clone was detected only once. The V call is TRBV19, the J call TRBJ2-7; 11 bases line up with TRBD2. The germline V gene encodes CDR1 LNHDA and CDR2 SQIVND (reference sequence). The CDR3 totals 15 residues. V gave up 6 bases and J gave up 1 base; unmatched junction bases: 5. The CDR3 reads CASRPRTSGSYEQYF. The CDR3 bases are TGTGCCAGTAGGCCCCGGACTAGCGGGTCCTACGAGCAGTACTTC.

The rearrangement uses TRBV30 and TRBJ1-1; no firm D call. V lost 3 bases, J lost 6 bases, and 11 bases lay in between. CDR3 length equals 12 residues. CDR1 GTSNPN and CDR2 SVGIG come from the germline V gene (reference sequence). This chain's CDR3 is CAWSRGNAEAFF. In DNA form, the CDR3 reads TGTGCCTGGAGCCGAGGTAACGCTGAAGCTTTCTTT.

The genes are TRBV7-2 and TRBJ2-1; 11 bases agree with TRBD2. In germline, CDR1 is SGHTA, CDR2 FQGNSA. V shed 3 bases and J 8 bases; nucleotides not matched to a gene: 6. The CDR3 runs 15 residues. The CDR3 spells CASSFVAGGTHEQFF. The CDR3 DNA follows: TGTGCCAGCAGCTTTGTAGCGGGAGGGACCCATGAGCAGTTCTTC. The full variable domain, with the rest looked up from reference TRBV7-2 and TRBJ2-1, is GAGVSQSPSNKVTEKGKDVELRCDPISGHTALYWYRQSLGQGLEFLIYFQGNSAPDKSGLPSDRFSAERTGGSVSTLTIQRTQQEDSAVYLCASSFVAGGTHEQFFGPGTRLTVL.

The V gene is TRBV27, the J gene TRBJ1-3, with D possibly TRBD1 on 5 matching bases. Trimming pared 1 base from V and 0 bases from J, leaving 25 bases between. Germline V gene lookup returns CDR1 MNHEY and CDR2 SMNVEV (reference sequence). This CDR3 spans 21 amino acids. CDR3 coding DNA: TGTGCCAGCAGTTTATTAGTAGGAGGGACCCTGGGTGCCCGCTCTGGAAACACCATATATTTT. Translated, it gives CASSLLVGGTLGARSGNTIYF.

The rearrangement joins TRBV5-1 to TRBJ2-5; D is ambiguous. Trimming pared 2 bases from V and 11 bases from J, leaving 10 bases between. The CDR3 runs 11 residues. Germline CDR1 is SGHRS and CDR2 is YFSETQ. CDR3 nucleotides: TGCGCCAGCAGCTTCCAAGGAGTGCAGTACTTC. It yields the protein CASSFQGVQYF.